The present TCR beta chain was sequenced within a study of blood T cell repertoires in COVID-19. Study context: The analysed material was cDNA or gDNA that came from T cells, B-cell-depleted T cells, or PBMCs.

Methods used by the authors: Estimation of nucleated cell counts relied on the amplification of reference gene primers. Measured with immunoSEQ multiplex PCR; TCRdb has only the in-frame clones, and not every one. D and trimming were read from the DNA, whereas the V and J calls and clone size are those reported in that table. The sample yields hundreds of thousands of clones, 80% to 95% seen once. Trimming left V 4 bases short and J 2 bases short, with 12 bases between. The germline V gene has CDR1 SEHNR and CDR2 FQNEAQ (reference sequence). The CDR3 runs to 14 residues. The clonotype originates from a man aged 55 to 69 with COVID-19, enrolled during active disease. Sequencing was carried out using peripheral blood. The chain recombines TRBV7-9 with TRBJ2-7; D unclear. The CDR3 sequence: CASSSTEAPYEQYF. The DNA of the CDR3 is TGTGCCAGCAGCTCCACCGAGGCCCCCTACGAGCAGTACTTC.